The entry that follows covers one T cell receptor (beta chain) sequence. The germline V and J ends were trimmed by 1 base and 10 bases, with 13 bases remaining between them. The CDR3 sequence is 12 residues long. The germline V gene encodes CDR1 GTSNPN and CDR2 SVGIG (reference sequence). The sample originates from a study of somatic mutations in cytotoxic T cells in rheumatoid arthritis. Clones were read by immunoSEQ multiplex PCR, and TCRdb kept only the in-frame ones, dropping some. The top ten clones hold about 15% of a sample with under 25,000 clones, around 85% of them seen once. Specimen: CD8+ T cells sorted from blood. The TCR sequence derives from a man in his forties or fifties in good health. The V gene is TRBV30, the J gene TRBJ1-1; no reliable D call. CDR3 nucleotides: TGTGCCTGGAGTGGAGACCCACCCGGAGCTTTCTTT. As protein: CAWSGDPPGAFF.